This TCR beta chain was recorded in a study of cytomegalovirus exposure and HLA in healthy donors. Broader study findings: Reports indicated that the classifier achieved high specificity and sensitivity in diagnosing cytomegalovirus status.

Separate from the approximately 700-subject first cohort was the roughly 120-subject validation cohort, to which the donors belonged. The repertoire was sequenced with immunoSEQ multiplex PCR; TCRdb's copy has only in-frame clones and lacks some. The sample shows 80,000 to 90,000 clones, about 96% of them seen only once. CDR1 KGHSH and CDR2 LQKENI come from the germline V gene. The V gene end was trimmed by 6 bases and the J gene end by 11 bases; junction bases not matched to a gene: 11. The CDR3 contains 13 residues. A remark on this clone: The antigen is unknown.

The TCR sequence derives from a man between 18 and 35 years old in good health and CMV-seronegative. Sequencing input: PBMCs. The chain has TRBV18 and TRBJ2-7; 9 nucleotides align to TRBD1. CDR3 sequence (DNA): TGTGCCAGCTCCCCCGGGACAGGGAATTACGAGTACTTC. This gives the protein CASSPGTGNYEYF.